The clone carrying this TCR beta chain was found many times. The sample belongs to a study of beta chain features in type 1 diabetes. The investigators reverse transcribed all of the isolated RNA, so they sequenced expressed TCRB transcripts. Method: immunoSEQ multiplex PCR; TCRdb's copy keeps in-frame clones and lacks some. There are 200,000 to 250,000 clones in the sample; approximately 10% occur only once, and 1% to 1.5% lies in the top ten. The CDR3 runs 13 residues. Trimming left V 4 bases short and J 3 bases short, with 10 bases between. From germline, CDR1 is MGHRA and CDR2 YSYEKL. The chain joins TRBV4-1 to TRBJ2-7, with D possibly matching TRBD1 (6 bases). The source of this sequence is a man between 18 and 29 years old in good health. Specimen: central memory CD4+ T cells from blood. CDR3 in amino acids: CASSPRDNYEQYF. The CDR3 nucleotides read TGCGCCAGCAGCCCCCGGGACAACTACGAGCAGTACTTC.